Below are 4 T cell receptor beta chains sequenced from a single sample in a study of shared clonotypes between healthy human individuals. This table comes from immunoSEQ multiplex PCR, and its TCRdb copy is limited to in-frame clones, with some not included. The table shows 600,000 to 750,000 clones, with around 77% occurring only once. The source material was memory CD4+ T cells sorted from blood. Indicated subset: CD45RA-negative fraction. These receptors all stem from a woman in her twenties or thirties in good health.

V gene TRBV29-1 combines with J gene TRBJ1-1; TRBD1 matches at 7 bases. The CDR3 consists of 12 residues. The J segment lost 3 bases and the V segment lost 6 bases, leaving 4 bases of the junction unmatched. Germline loops: CDR1 SQVTM, CDR2 ANQGSEA. This CDR3 is CSVTTGHTEAFF. The DNA for the CDR3 is TGCAGCGTCACGACAGGGCACACTGAAGCTTTCTTT.

The chain combines TRBV11-2 with TRBJ2-7, with 12 bases that match TRBD2. Germline CDR1 SGHAT, CDR2 FQNNGV. This CDR3 is built from 16 residues. The ends lost 5 bases at V and 3 bases at J; junction bases unmatched: 8. The CDR3: CASSPNALAGGYEQYF. The CDR3 DNA is TGTGCCAGCAGCCCCAACGCACTAGCGGGAGGCTACGAGCAGTACTTC.

This chain joins TRBV7-2 and TRBJ1-4; D remains unclear. The CDR3 consists of 15 residues. The V end lost 1 base, the J end lost 5 bases, and 11 bases lay between the germline ends. Germline values: CDR1 SGHTA, CDR2 FQGNSA. The CDR3 nucleotides read TGTGCCAGCAGCTTAGTGTCGGCAGAAAATGAAAAACTGTTTTTT. Its translation is CASSLVSAENEKLFF.

This clone was found once. This rearrangement joins TRBV28 to TRBJ2-5; D not resolved. CDR1 and CDR2 from the germline V gene are MDHEN and SYDVKM. Deletions cut 6 bases from V and 5 bases from J, with 16 bases between. The CDR3 spans 14 residues. CDR3 DNA: TGTGCCAGCAGACACTTAGGTACGGGCGAGACCCAGTACTTC. This gives the protein CASRHLGTGETQYF.